This T cell receptor (beta chain) was recorded in a study of blood T cell repertoires in COVID-19. Study context: Spain, Italy and the United States supplied samples that represented acute and convalescent COVID-19. From T cells, B-cell-depleted T cells, or PBMCs came the material, which was cDNA or gDNA.

Profiled with immunoSEQ multiplex PCR; TCRdb holds only in-frame clones, not every one. The repertoire holds 95,000 to 150,000 clones, with more than 75% as singletons. CDR1 and CDR2 (germline): LGHNA, YNFKEQ. V lost 0 bases to trimming and J lost 4 bases, with 17 bases between them. CDR3 length equals 17 residues. Sequenced input: peripheral blood. The TCR was taken from a human donor in a cohort sampled during active COVID-19. The rearrangement uses TRBV4-2 and TRBJ2-3, with D tentatively TRBD2 (6 bases). The CDR3 sequence: CASSQEGSGLPPDTQYF. The CDR3 nucleotides read TGTGCCAGCAGCCAAGAAGGCTCCGGACTACCCCCAGATACGCAGTATTTT.